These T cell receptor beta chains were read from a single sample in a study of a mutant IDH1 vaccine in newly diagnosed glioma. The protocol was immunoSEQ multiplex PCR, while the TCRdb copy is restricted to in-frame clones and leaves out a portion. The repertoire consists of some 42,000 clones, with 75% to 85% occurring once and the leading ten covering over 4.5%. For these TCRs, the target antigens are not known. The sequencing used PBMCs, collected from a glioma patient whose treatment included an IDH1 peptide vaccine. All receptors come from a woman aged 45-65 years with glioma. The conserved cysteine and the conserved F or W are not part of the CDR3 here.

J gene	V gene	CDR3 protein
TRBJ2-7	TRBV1	TSRPYLRSYEQY
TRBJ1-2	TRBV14	ASSQMPGQGDYGYT
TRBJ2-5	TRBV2	ASPLAGDQETQY
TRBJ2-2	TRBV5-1	ASSAGRGPTGELF
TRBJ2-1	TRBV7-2	ASSLGGPSYNEQF
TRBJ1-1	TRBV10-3	AISNERAGNTEAF
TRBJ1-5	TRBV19	ASRGRTGSNQPQH
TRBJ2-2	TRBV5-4	ASRALAGANPTSNTGELF
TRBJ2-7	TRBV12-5	ASGLCGTEIYEQY
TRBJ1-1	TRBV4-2	ASSQDGTRGGGTEAF
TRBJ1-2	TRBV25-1	ASREAADGPNYGYT
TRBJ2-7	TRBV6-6	ASSYMPGLSYEQY
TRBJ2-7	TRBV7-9	ASSPSGTGAYEQY
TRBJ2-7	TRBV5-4	ASSLDVGEQY
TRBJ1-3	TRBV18	ASSPVGGNSGNTIY
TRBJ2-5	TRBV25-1	ASRALQETQY
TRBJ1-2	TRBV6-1	ASMVVTRIVYGYT
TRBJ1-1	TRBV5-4	ASSLGRGSNTEAF
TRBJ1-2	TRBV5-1	ASSGDRGGYT
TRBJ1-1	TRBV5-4	ASSLEGAKNTEAF
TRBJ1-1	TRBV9	ASSSGQGPFLAF
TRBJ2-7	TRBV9	ASSSRGGGSYEQY
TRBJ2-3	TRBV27	ASSFSRRGLLDTQY
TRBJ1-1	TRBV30	AWSVRGAEAF
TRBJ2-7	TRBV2	ASKKTGSAYEQY
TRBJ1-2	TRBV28	ASSLIQNYGYT
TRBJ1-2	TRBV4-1	ASSPSQGSYGYT
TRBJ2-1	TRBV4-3	ASSQDPGQGGNEQF
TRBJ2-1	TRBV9	ASSVGWPNEQF
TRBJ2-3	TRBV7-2	ASSPGGLALDTQY
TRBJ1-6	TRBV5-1	ASSLRQGGNSPLH
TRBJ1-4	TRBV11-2	ASSPPGHGGEKLF
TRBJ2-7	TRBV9	ASSVVAGSYEQY
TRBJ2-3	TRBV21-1	ASKPGGPDTQY
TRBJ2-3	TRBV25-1	ASSGYTGTGAAPDTQY
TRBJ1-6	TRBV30	AWRGDSERSPLH
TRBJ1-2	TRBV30	AWMRGSAHYGYT
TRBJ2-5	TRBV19	ASRTGYTQY
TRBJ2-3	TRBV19	ASSITRGRTDTQY
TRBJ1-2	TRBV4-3	ASSQEGGRIYGYT
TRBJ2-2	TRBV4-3	ASSQQDRGPGELF
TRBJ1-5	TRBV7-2	ASSWRRTETNQPQH
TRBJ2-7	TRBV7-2	ASSLDWAGGIYEQY
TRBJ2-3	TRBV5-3	ARSLRTRPRGDTQY
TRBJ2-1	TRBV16	ASYAAGHNEQF
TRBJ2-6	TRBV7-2	ASSRRRQLSSGANVLT
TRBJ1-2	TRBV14	ASSQVDSYGYT
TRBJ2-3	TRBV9	ASSVAPGLAGNTDTQY
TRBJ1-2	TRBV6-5	ASSKILSSYGYT
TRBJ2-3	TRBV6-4	ASSEGTSATDTQY
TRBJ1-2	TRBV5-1	ASSLDRAESGYT
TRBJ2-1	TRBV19	ASSIGDRGYNEQF
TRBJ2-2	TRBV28	ASRPFQGAGIGELF
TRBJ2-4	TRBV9	ASSPLAVIAKNIQY
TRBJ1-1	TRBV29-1	SVSGTGPRGTEAF
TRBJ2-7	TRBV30	AWSGAAETSYEQY
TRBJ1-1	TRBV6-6	ASSDRGPFTEAF